This paragraph reports one T cell receptor beta chain. Antigen specificity is unknown. This table comes from immunoSEQ multiplex PCR, and its TCRdb copy is limited to in-frame clones, with some not included. The sample has 65,000 to 85,000 clones; roughly 89% are singletons. The data belong to a study of OX40 agonist ivuxolimab in advanced cancers. Across the study: In three patients, partial responses were observed, one with hepatocellular carcinoma and two with cutaneous melanoma.

Autoimmune disease history or systemic immunosuppression was exclusionary. Overall study findings and caveats: Antigens targeted by the expanded peripheral T cells were not determined. Some patients without response likewise showed low normalized clonal expansion.

The germline V and J ends were trimmed by 5 bases and 2 bases, with 17 bases remaining between them. This CDR3 is 16 amino acids long. The germline V gene has CDR1 PRHDT and CDR2 FYEKMQ (reference sequence). The sequences come from CD4+ or CD8+ T cells sorted from blood, collected in a trial of the OX40 agonist ivuxolimab. This TCR was recovered from an adult with an advanced solid tumor such as melanoma, head and neck, liver or kidney cancer. The chain joins TRBV13 to TRBJ2-3; D is perhaps TRBD1 (6 bases). The DNA of the CDR3 is TGTGCCAGCAGCGTTGTGGGGGCTGGGGTCACAGATACGCAGTATTTT. This encodes CASSVVGAGVTDTQYF.